This TCR beta chain was identified during a study of blood T cell repertoires in COVID-19. V was clipped by 5 bases and J by 3 bases, with 11 bases between them. Germline CDR1 MNHEY, CDR2 SVGAGI. This CDR3 is 13 amino acids long. Repertoires were generated with immunoSEQ multiplex PCR, while TCRdb's copy carries only in-frame clones and drops some. The data show under 120,000 clones, 65% to 75% seen once. This TCR came from an elderly man with acute or convalescent COVID-19. This chain uses TRBV6-5 with TRBJ2-7; possibly TRBD2 for D (6 bases). The specimen sequenced was peripheral blood. The CDR3 sequence is CASSLLGGYEQYF. DNA for the CDR3: TGTGCCAGCAGTCTACTCGGGGGCTACGAGCAGTACTTC.